The 24 T cell receptor beta chains below come from one sample, sequenced in a study of memory CD4+ T cells and cytomegalovirus serostatus. Method: immunoSEQ multiplex PCR; TCRdb's copy keeps in-frame clones and lacks some. This sample has some 52,000 clones, with over 60% found just once. The sort gate was single viable CD3+CD4+CD8-CD45RO+ cells for memory CD4+ T cells. Sequenced material: memory CD4+ T cells from blood. These TCRs come from an adult in good health and CMV-seropositive.

This sequence joins TRBV7-2 and TRBJ1-4, with a tentative D call TRBD1 (6 bases). Per germline, CDR1 SGHTA and CDR2 FQGNSA. V shed 2 bases and J shed 1 base, with 14 bases lying between them. The CDR3 loop spans 17 amino acids. CDR3: CASSLMPAGETNEKLFF. CDR3 nucleotide sequence: TGTGCCAGCAGCTTAATGCCCGCAGGGGAAACTAATGAAAAACTGTTTTTT.

This sequence joins TRBV10-3 and TRBJ2-3, with 7 bases lining up with TRBD1. Trimming at V came to 0 bases and at J to 2 bases, leaving 8 bases not matched to a gene. CDR1 is ENHRY, CDR2 SYGVKD, per germline. This CDR3 has 17 amino acids. The CDR3 coding sequence is TGTGCCATCAGTGAGTCCCCTGACAGGGCCCACACAGATACGCAGTATTTT. Translated: CAISESPDRAHTDTQYF.

V gene TRBV11-2 combines with J gene TRBJ2-5, with 8 bases aligning to TRBD2. CDR1 and CDR2 (germline): SGHAT, FQNNGV. The CDR3 loop spans 14 amino acids. J gave up 4 bases and V 1 base, and 2 bases lay outside the gene matches. The chain's CDR3 is CASSLVLAGETQYF. CDR3 nucleotides: TGTGCCAGCAGCTTAGTCCTAGCGGGAGAGACCCAGTACTTC.

This chain uses TRBV6-5 with TRBJ1-3, with D hard to call. Trimming pared 2 bases from V and 0 bases from J, leaving 2 bases between. This CDR3 is 13 amino acids long. Germline CDR1 reads MNHEY; CDR2 reads SVGAGI. The CDR3 spells CASSYNSGNTIYF. For the CDR3, the DNA is TGTGCCAGCAGTTACAACTCTGGAAACACCATATATTTT.

The CDR3 nucleotides are TGCGCCAGCAGCCCAGCGCGAGCGTACAATGAGCAGTTCTTC. Translated, it gives CASSPARAYNEQFF. The chain uses TRBV4-1 and TRBJ2-1; D is undetermined. This CDR3 comprises 14 residues. Germline V gene sequence: CDR1 MGHRA, CDR2 YSYEKL. Trimming shortened V by 4 bases and J by 4 bases, and 11 bases separated the two germline ends.

The chain combines TRBV7-6 with TRBJ1-5, with D unresolved. Trimming removed 1 base from V and 4 bases from J, with 5 bases in between. The CDR3 has 13 amino acids. Per germline, CDR1 SGHVS and CDR2 FNYEAQ. CDR3 DNA: TGTGCCAGCAGCTTAGGCAGGAATCAGCCCCAGCATTTT. Its protein product is CASSLGRNQPQHF.

The chain has TRBV30 and TRBJ1-2, with 7 bases fitting TRBD1. The V gene end was trimmed by 1 base and the J gene end by 5 bases; junction bases not matched to a gene: 4. This CDR3 region has 13 residues. Germline-derived CDR1 and CDR2 are GTSNPN and SVGIG (reference sequence). CDR3 protein: CAWSGDSGYGYTF. The DNA for the CDR3 is TGTGCCTGGAGTGGGGACAGTGGGTATGGCTACACCTTC.

This clone was detected once. V and J are TRBV7-6 and TRBJ2-1; perhaps D is TRBD1 or TRBD2 (7 bases each). The V gene's germline CDR1 is SGHVS and CDR2 FNYEAQ. This CDR3 region has 15 residues. Trimming took 5 bases from V and 4 from J, leaving 15 bases between them. CDR3 sequence: CASSEWQGGYNEQFF. The CDR3 DNA sequence: TGTGCCAGCAGCGAGTGGCAGGGGGGGTACAATGAGCAGTTCTTC.

A few counts support this clone. The chain uses TRBV10-1 and TRBJ2-3; D is possibly TRBD2 (6 bases). The CDR3 consists of 14 residues. Trimming shortened V by 2 bases and J by 4 bases, and 10 bases separated the two germline ends. From germline, CDR1 is WNHNN and CDR2 SYGVQD (reference sequence). The CDR3 is CASSESRGADTQYF. Written as DNA, the CDR3 is TGCGCCAGCAGTGAGAGCCGCGGGGCAGATACGCAGTATTTT.

This clone was counted a single time. The rearrangement uses TRBV11-2 and TRBJ1-4, with D maybe TRBD1 (6 bases). V lost 5 bases to trimming and J lost 5 bases, with 12 bases between them. This CDR3 has 14 amino acids. Germline CDR1 and CDR2: SGHAT and FQNNGV. The CDR3 loop is CASSPQTGNEKLFF. The DNA of the CDR3 is TGTGCCAGCAGCCCGCAAACAGGGAATGAAAAACTGTTTTTT.

The chain joins TRBV2 to TRBJ1-1; D is uncertain. Trimming stripped 6 bases from V and 2 bases from J, with 13 bases between. CDR3 length equals 14 residues. The V gene's germline CDR1 is SNHLY and CDR2 FYNNEI. The CDR3 nucleotides are TGTGCCAGCAGACCCCTAGGGCGCAACACTGAAGCTTTCTTT. As protein: CASRPLGRNTEAFF.

This chain uses TRBV11-2 with TRBJ2-7, with D perhaps being TRBD1 or TRBD2 (5 bases each). Germline V gene lookup returns CDR1 SGHAT and CDR2 FQNNGV. V was pared by 3 bases and J by 2 bases, with 17 bases between. The CDR3 extends over 16 amino acids. The CDR3 spells CASSFYPRGLTYEQYF. CDR3 nucleotide sequence: TGTGCCAGCAGCTTTTATCCCCGGGGCCTTACCTACGAGCAGTACTTC.

The chain joins TRBV7-2 to TRBJ2-1; 10 positions agree with TRBD2. The CDR3 extends over 16 amino acids. From germline, CDR1 is SGHTA and CDR2 FQGNSA. V gave up 5 bases and J gave up 4 bases; unmatched junction bases: 8. CDR3 protein: CASSAASGGPYNEQFF. CDR3 in DNA: TGTGCCAGCAGCGCCGCTAGCGGGGGCCCTTACAATGAGCAGTTCTTC.

The rearrangement joins TRBV9 to TRBJ2-7; D is unclear. The CDR3 is 13 residues long. V lost 4 bases and J lost 4, with 12 bases in between. Germline CDR1 is SGDLS and CDR2 is YYNGEE. CDR3 in amino acids: CASSTPDGYEQYF. CDR3 nucleotide sequence: TGTGCCAGCAGCACCCCGGACGGGTACGAGCAGTACTTC.

This clone came up a few times. The chain uses TRBV4-3 and TRBJ1-2; D unclear. CDR3 length: 16 amino acids. Germline V gene data show CDR1 as LGHNA and CDR2 as YSLEER. V shed 0 bases and J shed 8 bases, with 19 bases lying between them. CDR3 loop: CASSQEALVTVTGYTF. The CDR3, as DNA: TGCGCCAGCAGCCAAGAGGCCCTTGTAACAGTCACCGGCTACACCTTC.

The chain carries TRBV6-1 and TRBJ1-1; D is possibly TRBD1 (6 bases). Trimming shortened V by 6 bases and J by 3 bases, and 8 bases separated the two germline ends. Germline-derived CDR1 and CDR2 are MNHNS and SASEGT. The CDR3 covers 12 residues. The CDR3, as DNA: TGTGCCAGCAGGGACAGACACACTGAAGCTTTCTTT. As protein: CASRDRHTEAFF.

In this sample, this clone turned up a few times. This rearrangement joins TRBV4-1 to TRBJ1-1, with no clear D. CDR1 and CDR2 from the germline V gene are MGHRA and YSYEKL. The V end was cut by 1 base, the J end by 7 bases, with 10 bases between. The CDR3 loop spans 13 amino acids. CDR3 nucleotides: TGCGCCAGCAGCCAAGCTACTTTCCGTGAAGCTTTCTTT. Translating gives CASSQATFREAFF.

The rearrangement joins TRBV2 to TRBJ1-2; D unclear. The CDR3 spans 14 residues. V was clipped by 1 base and J by 2 bases, with 8 bases between them. CDR1 SNHLY and CDR2 FYNNEI come from the germline V gene. CDR3 residues: CASSEGGLNYGYTF. The CDR3 bases are TGTGCCAGCAGTGAAGGCGGACTGAACTATGGCTACACCTTC.

The chain uses TRBV28 and TRBJ2-2, with a weak D call TRBD1 (5 bases). CDR3 size: 15 residues. The V end was cut by 7 bases, the J end by 1 base, with 13 bases between. Germline loops: CDR1 MDHEN, CDR2 SYDVKM. For the CDR3, the DNA is TGTGCCAGCATCTTGAGGCAGGGGAACACCGGGGAGCTGTTTTTT. Residues: CASILRQGNTGELFF.

The chain links TRBV14 to TRBJ2-3; 10 nucleotides agree with TRBD1. V lost 0 bases, J lost 11 bases, and 11 bases stayed unmatched. CDR1 and CDR2 (germline): SGHDN, FVKESK. The CDR3 has 16 amino acids. CDR3 DNA: TGTGCCAGCAGCCAAGATTCGGGACAGGGGAGGTGGAAGCAGTATTTT. It encodes CASSQDSGQGRWKQYF.

The chain couples TRBV6-6 to TRBJ2-1, with 11 bases identical to TRBD1. CDR1 is MNHNY, CDR2 SVGAGI, per germline (reference sequence). V lost 5 bases, J lost 8 bases, and 11 bases stayed unmatched. The CDR3 runs to 16 residues. The CDR3 loop is CASSTNRDRGSHEQFF. The CDR3 nucleotides read TGTGCCAGCAGTACTAACCGGGACAGGGGGTCTCATGAGCAGTTCTTC.

J is TRBJ1-2 and V is TRBV2; possible D gene TRBD1, 6 bases. Germline values: CDR1 SNHLY, CDR2 FYNNEI. The V end lost 8 bases, the J end lost 8 bases, and 18 bases lay between the germline ends. This CDR3 is built from 13 residues. CDR3 nucleotide sequence: TGTGCCAGCTCCCAGACAGGCACGGGGGGCTACACCTTC. Translating it yields CASSQTGTGGYTF.

V is TRBV29-1 and J is TRBJ2-1; TRBD2 agrees at 8 bases. The J segment lost 7 bases and the V segment lost 4 bases, leaving 3 bases of the junction unmatched. Germline V gene sequence: CDR1 SQVTM, CDR2 ANQGSEA. The length of the CDR3 is 12 residues. The CDR3 loop is CSVGSSGNEQFF. Here the CDR3 DNA reads TGCAGCGTTGGGTCTAGCGGGAATGAGCAGTTCTTC.

The genes are TRBV11-2 and TRBJ2-5, with TRBD1 identical over 12 bases. V dropped 5 bases and J dropped 5; count of bases not matched to a gene: 9. The CDR3 has 16 residues. CDR1 and CDR2 from the germline V gene are SGHAT and FQNNGV. CDR3: CASSPGTGGVRETQYF. DNA of the CDR3: TGTGCCAGCAGCCCCGGGACAGGGGGCGTTCGGGAGACCCAGTACTTC.